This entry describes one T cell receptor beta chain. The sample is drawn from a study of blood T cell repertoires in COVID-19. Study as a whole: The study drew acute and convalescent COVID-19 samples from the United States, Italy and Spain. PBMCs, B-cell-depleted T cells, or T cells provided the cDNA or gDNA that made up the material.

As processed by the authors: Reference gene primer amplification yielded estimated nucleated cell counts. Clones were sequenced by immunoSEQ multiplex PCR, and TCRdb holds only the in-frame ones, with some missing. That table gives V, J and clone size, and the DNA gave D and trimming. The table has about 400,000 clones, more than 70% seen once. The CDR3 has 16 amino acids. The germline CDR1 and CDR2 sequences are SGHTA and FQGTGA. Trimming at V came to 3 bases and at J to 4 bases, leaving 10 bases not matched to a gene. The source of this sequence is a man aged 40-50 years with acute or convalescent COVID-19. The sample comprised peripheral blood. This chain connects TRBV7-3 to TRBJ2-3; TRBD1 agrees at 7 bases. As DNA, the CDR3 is TGTGCCAGCAGCTTTCTCCCAACTACAGGGGCAGATACGCAGTATTTT. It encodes CASSFLPTTGADTQYF.